The clone carrying this TCR beta chain has more than one count but fewer than ten. Its antigen remains unidentified. These data come from a study of read filtering for tumor transcriptome and immune sequencing. General study points: Compared with RNA-seq, IR-seq gave much higher clonotype depth and reliability.

Germline V gene data show CDR1 as GTSNPN and CDR2 as SVGIG (reference sequence). V shed 1 base and J 5 bases; nucleotides not matched to a gene: 5. This CDR3 region has 16 residues. This library used approximately 370 ng RNA and molecular barcoded adaptors spanning alpha/delta and beta/gamma chains. TCRdb reanalysed the reads using MiXCR and keeps one entry per CDR3 protein. The table lists approximately 140,000 distinct CDR3 sequences, roughly 13% of them singletons. The chain recombines TRBV30 with TRBJ2-1, with 13 bases lining up with TRBD2. The TCR comes from a donor aged 40 or over with multiple myeloma. The specimen sequenced was a population of CD138-negative cells sorted from bone marrow. The CDR3 here is CAWSALAGGPDNEQFF. CDR3 DNA: TGTGCCTGGAGTGCACTAGCGGGAGGGCCCGACAATGAGCAGTTCTTC.